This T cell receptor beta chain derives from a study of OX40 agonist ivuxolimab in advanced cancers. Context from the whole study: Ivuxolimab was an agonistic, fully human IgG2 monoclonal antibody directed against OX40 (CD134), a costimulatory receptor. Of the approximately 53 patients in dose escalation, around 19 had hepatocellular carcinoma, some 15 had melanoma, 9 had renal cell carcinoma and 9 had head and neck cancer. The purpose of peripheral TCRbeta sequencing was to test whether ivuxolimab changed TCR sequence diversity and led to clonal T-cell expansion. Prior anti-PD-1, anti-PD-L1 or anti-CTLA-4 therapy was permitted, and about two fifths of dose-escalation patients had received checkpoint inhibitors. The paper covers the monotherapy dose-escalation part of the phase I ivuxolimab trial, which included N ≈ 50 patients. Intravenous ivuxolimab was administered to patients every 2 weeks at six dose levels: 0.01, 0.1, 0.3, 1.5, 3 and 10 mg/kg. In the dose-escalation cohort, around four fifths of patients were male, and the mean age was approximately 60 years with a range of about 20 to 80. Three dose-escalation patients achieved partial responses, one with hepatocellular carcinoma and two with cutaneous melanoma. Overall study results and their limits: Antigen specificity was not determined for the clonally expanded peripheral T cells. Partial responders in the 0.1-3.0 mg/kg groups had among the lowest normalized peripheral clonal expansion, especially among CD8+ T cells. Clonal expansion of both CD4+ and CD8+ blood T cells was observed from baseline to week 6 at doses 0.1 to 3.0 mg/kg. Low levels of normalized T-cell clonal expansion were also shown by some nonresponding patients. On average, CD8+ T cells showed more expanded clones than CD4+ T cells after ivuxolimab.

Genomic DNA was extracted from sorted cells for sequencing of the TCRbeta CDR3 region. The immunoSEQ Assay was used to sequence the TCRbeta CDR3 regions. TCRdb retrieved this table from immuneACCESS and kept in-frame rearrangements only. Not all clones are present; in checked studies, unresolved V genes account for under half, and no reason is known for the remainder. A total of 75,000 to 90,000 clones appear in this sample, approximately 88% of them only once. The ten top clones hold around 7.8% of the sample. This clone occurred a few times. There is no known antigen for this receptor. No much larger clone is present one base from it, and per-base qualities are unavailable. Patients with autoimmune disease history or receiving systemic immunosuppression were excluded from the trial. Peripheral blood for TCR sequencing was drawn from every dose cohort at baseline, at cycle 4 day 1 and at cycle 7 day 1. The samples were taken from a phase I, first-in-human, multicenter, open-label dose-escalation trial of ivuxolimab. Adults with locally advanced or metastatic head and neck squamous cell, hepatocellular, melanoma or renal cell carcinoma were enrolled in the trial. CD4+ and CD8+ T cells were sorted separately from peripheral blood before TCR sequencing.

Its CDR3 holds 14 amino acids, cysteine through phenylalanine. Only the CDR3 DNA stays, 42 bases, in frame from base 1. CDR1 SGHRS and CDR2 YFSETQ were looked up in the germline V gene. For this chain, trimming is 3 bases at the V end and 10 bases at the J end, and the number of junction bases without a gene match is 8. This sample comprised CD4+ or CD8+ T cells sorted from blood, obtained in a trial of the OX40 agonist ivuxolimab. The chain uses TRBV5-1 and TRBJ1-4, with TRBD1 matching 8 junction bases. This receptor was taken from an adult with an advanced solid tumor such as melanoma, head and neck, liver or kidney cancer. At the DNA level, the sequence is TGCGCCAGCAGCTCACAGGGGGATGGTGGAAAACTGTTTTTT. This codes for CASSSQGDGGKLFF.